This T cell receptor beta chain was observed in a study of beta chain features in type 1 diabetes. About the research overall: Sorted cell examination encompassed roughly 110 million cells across all samples. Overall study results and limits: There was a possibility that cDNA sequencing over-represented cells with high TCR expression.

TCRB transcripts that were expressed got sequenced, as all of the isolated RNA had been reverse transcribed. Sequencing was performed with immunoSEQ multiplex PCR; in TCRdb, only in-frame clones are kept and a portion is missing. The repertoire holds about 900,000 clones, with roughly 17% as singletons. V was shortened by 1 base and J by 3 bases, with 17 bases between the two germline ends. This CDR3 contains 16 residues. Germline-derived CDR1 and CDR2 are SGHDT and YYEEEE. This clone was counted only a few times. Antigen specificity is unknown. The clonotype comes from a woman aged 18-29 years in good health. Sequencing was performed on naive CD4+ T cells from blood. This rearrangement joins TRBV5-6 to TRBJ2-7, with D perhaps matching TRBD2 (5 bases). The CDR3 here is CASSLHMGEMFYEQYF. The CDR3 DNA follows: TGTGCCAGCAGCTTGCATATGGGAGAGATGTTCTACGAGCAGTACTTC.